These T cell receptor beta chains were read from a single sample in a study of OX40 agonist ivuxolimab in advanced cancers. Measured with immunoSEQ multiplex PCR; TCRdb has only the in-frame clones, and not every one. The sample yields around 10,000 clones, 70% to 90% seen once. Sample: CD4+ or CD8+ T cells sorted from blood, taken in a trial of the OX40 agonist ivuxolimab. The receptor source for this set is an adult with an advanced solid tumor such as melanoma, head and neck, liver or kidney cancer. CDR3s include the opening cysteine and the closing phenylalanine or tryptophan. A D gene is named only where the DNA matches it firmly. Clone size is shown for a subset of rows, as once, few, many or a class of expanded clone.

cdr3_aa: CASSPGTFYQPQHF
cdr3_nt: TGCGCCAGCAGCCCCGGGACATTTTATCAGCCCCAGCATTTT
d_call: -
clone_size: -
v_call: TRBV5-1
j_call: TRBJ1-5

cdr3_aa: CASSAPQGRSTEAFF
cdr3_nt: TGTGCCAGCAGCGCCCCACAGGGGAGGAGCACTGAAGCTTTCTTT
d_call: TRBD1
clone_size: large
v_call: TRBV7-9
j_call: TRBJ1-1

cdr3_aa: CASSPRWGAPYEQYF
cdr3_nt: TGTGCCAGCAGCCCTAGATGGGGGGCCCCCTACGAGCAGTACTTC
d_call: -
clone_size: -
v_call: TRBV27
j_call: TRBJ2-7

cdr3_aa: CASSLEGQAVETQYF
cdr3_nt: TGCGCCAGCAGCTTGGAAGGGCAGGCGGTAGAGACCCAGTACTTC
d_call: -
clone_size: -
v_call: TRBV5-1
j_call: TRBJ2-5

cdr3_aa: CASSVGPGDYGYTF
cdr3_nt: TGTGCCAGCAGCGTAGGACCTGGGGACTATGGCTACACCTTC
d_call: -
clone_size: -
v_call: TRBV9
j_call: TRBJ1-2

cdr3_aa: CASTTGSYNEQFF
cdr3_nt: TGTGCCAGCACGACAGGGTCCTACAATGAGCAGTTCTTC
d_call: TRBD1
clone_size: -
v_call: TRBV5-4
j_call: TRBJ2-1

cdr3_aa: CASSGPGGPPGSYEQYF
cdr3_nt: TGTGCCAGCAGCGGGCCGGGGGGGCCCCCCGGCTCCTACGAGCAGTACTTC
d_call: TRBD2
clone_size: -
v_call: TRBV11-1
j_call: TRBJ2-7

cdr3_aa: CASSEGGFYEQYF
cdr3_nt: TGTGCCAGCAGTGAAGGAGGGTTCTACGAGCAGTACTTC
d_call: -
clone_size: -
v_call: TRBV2
j_call: TRBJ2-7

cdr3_aa: CASSELYTGELFF
cdr3_nt: TGCGCCAGCAGTGAGTTGTACACCGGGGAGCTGTTTTTT
d_call: -
clone_size: -
v_call: TRBV10-2
j_call: TRBJ2-2

cdr3_aa: CASSPGQGVYYEQYF
cdr3_nt: TGCGCCAGCAGCCCCGGACAGGGCGTCTACTACGAGCAGTACTTC
d_call: TRBD1
clone_size: -
v_call: TRBV5-1
j_call: TRBJ2-7

cdr3_aa: CASSEPRPEAFF
cdr3_nt: TGTGCCAGCAGTGAACCCCGGCCTGAAGCTTTCTTT
d_call: -
clone_size: few
v_call: TRBV2
j_call: TRBJ1-1

cdr3_aa: CASSSNLAERGRTDTQYF
cdr3_nt: TGTGCCAGCTCAAGTAACCTCGCCGAGCGGGGGAGGACAGATACGCAGTATTTT
d_call: TRBD2
clone_size: -
v_call: TRBV9
j_call: TRBJ2-3

cdr3_aa: CASSSVAGGPTLPQYF
cdr3_nt: TGTGCCAGCAGCTCCGTAGCGGGGGGGCCTACCCTGCCCCAGTACTTC
d_call: TRBD2
clone_size: -
v_call: TRBV6-6
j_call: TRBJ2-5

cdr3_aa: CASSLGWTKSYEQYF
cdr3_nt: TGTGCCAGCAGCTTAGGCTGGACAAAGTCCTACGAGCAGTACTTC
d_call: -
clone_size: -
v_call: TRBV11-2
j_call: TRBJ2-7

cdr3_aa: CASGAPHDYGYTF
cdr3_nt: TGTGCTAGTGGGGCCCCACACGACTATGGCTACACCTTC
d_call: -
clone_size: -
v_call: TRBV12-5
j_call: TRBJ1-2

cdr3_aa: CASSPVALGSPLHF
cdr3_nt: TGTGCCAGCAGTCCGGTCGCTTTGGGTTCACCCCTCCACTTT
d_call: -
clone_size: once
v_call: TRBV28
j_call: TRBJ1-6

cdr3_aa: CASSLAGTNYNEQFF
cdr3_nt: TGTGCCAGCAGTTTAGCAGGGACAAATTACAATGAGCAGTTCTTC
d_call: -
clone_size: -
v_call: TRBV27
j_call: TRBJ2-1

cdr3_aa: CASSLGQAVSGNTIYF
cdr3_nt: TGTGCCAGCAGCTTGGGACAGGCCGTCTCTGGAAACACCATATATTTT
d_call: -
clone_size: -
v_call: TRBV5-6
j_call: TRBJ1-3

cdr3_aa: CASSPPLTNEQYF
cdr3_nt: TGTGCCAGCAGCCCACCCCTAACGAACGAGCAGTACTTC
d_call: -
clone_size: -
v_call: TRBV7-3
j_call: TRBJ2-7

cdr3_aa: CASSLSYNEQFF
cdr3_nt: TGTGCCAGCAGCCTCTCCTACAATGAGCAGTTCTTC
d_call: -
clone_size: -
v_call: TRBV6-5
j_call: TRBJ2-1

cdr3_aa: CASSQDVGYNEQFF
cdr3_nt: TGCGCCAGCAGCCAAGATGTCGGGTACAATGAGCAGTTCTTC
d_call: -
clone_size: -
v_call: TRBV4-1
j_call: TRBJ2-1

cdr3_aa: CASSLGGSGAYYEQYF
cdr3_nt: TGTGCCAGCAGCTTGGGGGGTTCAGGGGCCTACTACGAGCAGTACTTC
d_call: -
clone_size: few
v_call: TRBV5-6
j_call: TRBJ2-7

cdr3_aa: CASSVAGTGERDQPQHF
cdr3_nt: TGTGCCAGCAGCGTAGCCGGGACAGGGGAAAGGGATCAGCCCCAGCATTTT
d_call: TRBD1
clone_size: -
v_call: TRBV5-8
j_call: TRBJ1-5

cdr3_aa: CASSFVVGYEQYF
cdr3_nt: TGTGCCAGCAGTTTCGTGGTAGGCTACGAGCAGTACTTC
d_call: -
clone_size: -
v_call: TRBV27
j_call: TRBJ2-7

cdr3_aa: CASSSMVDEQYF
cdr3_nt: TGTGCCAGCAGTTCCATGGTGGACGAGCAGTACTTC
d_call: -
clone_size: -
v_call: TRBV2
j_call: TRBJ2-7

cdr3_aa: CASRDRNTEAFF
cdr3_nt: TGTGCCAGTAGGGACAGGAACACTGAAGCTTTCTTT
d_call: TRBD1
clone_size: medium-sized
v_call: TRBV28
j_call: TRBJ1-1

cdr3_aa: CASSLFGTSEQFF
cdr3_nt: TGTGCCAGCAGCTTGTTCGGGACATCTGAGCAGTTCTTC
d_call: -
clone_size: -
v_call: TRBV5-6
j_call: TRBJ2-1

cdr3_aa: CASERGQGHYEQYF
cdr3_nt: TGTGCTAGCGAACGGGGACAGGGGCACTACGAGCAGTACTTC
d_call: TRBD1
clone_size: -
v_call: TRBV6-6
j_call: TRBJ2-7

cdr3_aa: CASSQMGNSGGSYEQYF
cdr3_nt: TGCGCCAGCAGCCAGATGGGTAATAGCGGGGGATCCTACGAGCAGTACTTC
d_call: TRBD2
clone_size: once
v_call: TRBV4-1
j_call: TRBJ2-7

cdr3_aa: CASSSLEGARGRNQPQHF
cdr3_nt: TGTGCCAGCAGCTCCCTTGAAGGGGCGCGGGGTCGCAATCAGCCCCAGCATTTT
d_call: -
clone_size: -
v_call: TRBV7-8
j_call: TRBJ1-5

cdr3_aa: CASSSSNTEAFF
cdr3_nt: TGTGCCAGCAGCTCGTCGAACACTGAAGCTTTCTTT
d_call: -
clone_size: once
v_call: TRBV13
j_call: TRBJ1-1

cdr3_aa: CASRSAERGNSPLHF
cdr3_nt: TGTGCCAGTAGGTCAGCGGAGAGGGGTAATTCACCCCTCCACTTT
d_call: -
clone_size: -
v_call: TRBV19
j_call: TRBJ1-6

cdr3_aa: CASSLQGLGSEAFF
cdr3_nt: TGTGCCAGCAGTTTACAGGGCCTAGGGTCTGAAGCTTTCTTT
d_call: -
clone_size: -
v_call: TRBV6-5
j_call: TRBJ1-1

cdr3_aa: CASSVAGGLSGNTIYF
cdr3_nt: TGTGCCAGCAGCGTAGCAGGGGGGCTCTCTGGAAACACCATATATTTT
d_call: TRBD1
clone_size: -
v_call: TRBV9
j_call: TRBJ1-3

cdr3_aa: CASSSDRGYEQFF
cdr3_nt: TGTGCCAGCAGCTCCGACAGGGGGTATGAGCAGTTCTTC
d_call: TRBD1
clone_size: -
v_call: TRBV5-6
j_call: TRBJ2-1

cdr3_aa: CASSPGLAGDVWNEQFF
cdr3_nt: TGTGCCAGCAGCCCGGGACTAGCGGGGGATGTATGGAATGAGCAGTTCTTC
d_call: TRBD2
clone_size: once
v_call: TRBV11-2
j_call: TRBJ2-1

cdr3_aa: CASSIGTLGDSPLHF
cdr3_nt: TGTGCCAGTAGTATAGGGACTCTAGGTGATTCACCCCTCCACTTT
d_call: -
clone_size: -
v_call: TRBV19
j_call: TRBJ1-6

cdr3_aa: CASTLGTAYEQYF
cdr3_nt: TGTGCCAGCACCCTAGGGACAGCCTACGAGCAGTACTTC
d_call: TRBD1
clone_size: -
v_call: TRBV7-9
j_call: TRBJ2-7

cdr3_aa: CASSLVVSRFSSTRAGELFF
cdr3_nt: TGTGCCAGCAGCTTAGTCGTTTCCCGTTTTAGCTCGACGAGGGCCGGGGAGCTGTTTTTT
d_call: -
clone_size: once
v_call: TRBV11-3
j_call: TRBJ2-2

cdr3_aa: CASSPPDFNYGYTF
cdr3_nt: TGTGCCAGCAGCCCCCCAGACTTTAACTATGGCTACACCTTC
d_call: -
clone_size: -
v_call: TRBV7-9
j_call: TRBJ1-2

cdr3_aa: CASSLAWDRSSYEQYF
cdr3_nt: TGTGCCAGCAGCTTAGCTTGGGACCGAAGCTCCTACGAGCAGTACTTC
d_call: -
clone_size: -
v_call: TRBV11-2
j_call: TRBJ2-7

cdr3_aa: CASSVPGTAFSGANVLTF
cdr3_nt: TGCGCCAGCAGCGTACCCGGGACAGCTTTCTCTGGGGCCAACGTCCTGACTTTC
d_call: TRBD1
clone_size: -
v_call: TRBV5-1
j_call: TRBJ2-6

cdr3_aa: CASTLPGQGYEQYF
cdr3_nt: TGTGCCAGCACCCTCCCGGGACAGGGCTACGAGCAGTACTTC
d_call: TRBD1
clone_size: -
v_call: TRBV7-9
j_call: TRBJ2-7

cdr3_aa: CASRQGDTEAFF
cdr3_nt: TGTGCCAGTAGGCAGGGGGACACTGAAGCTTTCTTT
d_call: TRBD1
clone_size: medium-sized
v_call: TRBV19
j_call: TRBJ1-1

cdr3_aa: CASSLDPFRENTEAFF
cdr3_nt: TGTGCCAGCAGCTTAGATCCTTTCCGCGAAAACACTGAAGCTTTCTTT
d_call: -
clone_size: -
v_call: TRBV11-2
j_call: TRBJ1-1

cdr3_aa: CASSSAGGLQETQYF
cdr3_nt: TGTGCCAGTAGTTCTGCAGGGGGGTTACAAGAGACCCAGTACTTC
d_call: -
clone_size: -
v_call: TRBV19
j_call: TRBJ2-5

cdr3_aa: CASSQEASGGQETQYF
cdr3_nt: TGCGCCAGCAGCCAAGAGGCTAGCGGGGGCCAAGAGACCCAGTACTTC
d_call: TRBD2
clone_size: -
v_call: TRBV4-1
j_call: TRBJ2-5

cdr3_aa: CASSLQGADTQYF
cdr3_nt: TGTGCCAGCAGTCTACAGGGGGCAGATACGCAGTATTTT
d_call: TRBD1
clone_size: -
v_call: TRBV27
j_call: TRBJ2-3

cdr3_aa: CASSYSGTGSYEQYF
cdr3_nt: TGTGCCAGCAGTTACTCCGGGACAGGGTCCTACGAGCAGTACTTC
d_call: TRBD1
clone_size: -
v_call: TRBV6-5
j_call: TRBJ2-7

cdr3_aa: CASSLGISYEQYF
cdr3_nt: TGTGCCAGCAGTCTGGGGATCTCCTACGAGCAGTACTTC
d_call: -
clone_size: -
v_call: TRBV27
j_call: TRBJ2-7

cdr3_aa: CASSLAARPEGKLFF
cdr3_nt: TGTGCCAGCAGCTTAGCGGCCCGGCCGGAAGGAAAACTGTTTTTT
d_call: -
clone_size: -
v_call: TRBV7-8
j_call: TRBJ1-4

cdr3_aa: CASSWDRGSDEQYF
cdr3_nt: TGCGCCAGCAGCTGGGACAGGGGGAGCGACGAGCAGTACTTC
d_call: TRBD1
clone_size: -
v_call: TRBV5-1
j_call: TRBJ2-7

cdr3_aa: CASSYSKTGSNSPLHF
cdr3_nt: TGTGCCAGCAGTTACTCGAAAACAGGGTCTAATTCACCCCTCCACTTT
d_call: -
clone_size: -
v_call: TRBV6-5
j_call: TRBJ1-6

cdr3_aa: CASSPRGPRETQYF
cdr3_nt: TGTGCCAGCAGCCCTCGGGGACCACGGGAGACCCAGTACTTC
d_call: -
clone_size: -
v_call: TRBV9
j_call: TRBJ2-5

cdr3_aa: CASAGDRGYTGELFF
cdr3_nt: TGTGCCAGTGCCGGGGACAGGGGGTACACCGGGGAGCTGTTTTTT
d_call: TRBD1
clone_size: once
v_call: TRBV19
j_call: TRBJ2-2

cdr3_aa: CASSFHPPREQYF
cdr3_nt: TGTGCCAGCAGCTTCCACCCCCCCCGGGAGCAGTACTTC
d_call: -
clone_size: once
v_call: TRBV5-4
j_call: TRBJ2-7

cdr3_aa: CASSYFSGTNTGELFF
cdr3_nt: TGTGCCAGCAGTTACTTTTCCGGGACTAACACCGGGGAGCTGTTTTTT
d_call: -
clone_size: few
v_call: TRBV6-6
j_call: TRBJ2-2

cdr3_aa: CAISESETGHTYNEQFF
cdr3_nt: TGTGCCATCAGTGAGTCCGAAACGGGACATACCTACAATGAGCAGTTCTTC
d_call: -
clone_size: once
v_call: TRBV10-3
j_call: TRBJ2-1

cdr3_aa: CPGKTYGYTF
cdr3_nt: TGTCCAGGAAAGACCTATGGCTACACATTC
d_call: -
clone_size: -
v_call: TRBV5-4
j_call: TRBJ1-2

cdr3_aa: CASTMASGGANEQFF
cdr3_nt: TGTGCCAGTACCATGGCGAGCGGGGGGGCCAATGAGCAGTTCTTC
d_call: TRBD2
clone_size: -
v_call: TRBV19
j_call: TRBJ2-1